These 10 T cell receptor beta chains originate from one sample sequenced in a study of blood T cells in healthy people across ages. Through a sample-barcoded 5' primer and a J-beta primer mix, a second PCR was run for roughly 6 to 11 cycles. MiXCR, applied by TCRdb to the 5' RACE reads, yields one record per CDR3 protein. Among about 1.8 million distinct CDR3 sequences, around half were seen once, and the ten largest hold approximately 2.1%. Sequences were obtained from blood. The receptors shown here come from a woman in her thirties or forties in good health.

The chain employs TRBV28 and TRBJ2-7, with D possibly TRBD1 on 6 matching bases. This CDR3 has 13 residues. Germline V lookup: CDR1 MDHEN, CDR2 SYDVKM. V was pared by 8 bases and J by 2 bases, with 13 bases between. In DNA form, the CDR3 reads TGTGCCAGCCTCCATACAGGGACCTACGAGCAGTACTTC. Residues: CASLHTGTYEQYF. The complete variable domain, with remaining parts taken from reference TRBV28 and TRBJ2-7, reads DVKVTQSSRYLVKRTGEKVFLECVQDMDHENMFWYRQDPGLGLRLIYFSYDVKMKEKGDIPEGYSVSREKKERFSLILESASTNQTSMYLCASLHTGTYEQYFGPGTRLTVT.

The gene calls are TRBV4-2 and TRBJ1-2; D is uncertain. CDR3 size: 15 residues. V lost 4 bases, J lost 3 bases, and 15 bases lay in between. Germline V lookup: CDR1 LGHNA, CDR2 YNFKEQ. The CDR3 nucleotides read TGTGCCAGCAGCCCGCCCGTTTCAGGAGACTATGGCTACACCTTC. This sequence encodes CASSPPVSGDYGYTF.

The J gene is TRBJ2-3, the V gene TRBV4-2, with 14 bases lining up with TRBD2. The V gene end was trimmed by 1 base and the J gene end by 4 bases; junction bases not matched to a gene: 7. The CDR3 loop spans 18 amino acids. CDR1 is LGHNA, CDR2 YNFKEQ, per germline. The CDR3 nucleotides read TGTGCCAGCAGCCAAGTCGGACTAGCGGGGGGCATTCCAGATACGCAGTATTTT. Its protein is CASSQVGLAGGIPDTQYF.

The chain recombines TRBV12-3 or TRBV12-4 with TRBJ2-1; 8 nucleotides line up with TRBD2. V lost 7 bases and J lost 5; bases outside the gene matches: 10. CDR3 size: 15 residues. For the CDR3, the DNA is TGTGCCAGCAACACCTTCACGGGGGGGAACAATGAGCAGTTCTTC. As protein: CASNTFTGGNNEQFF.

Here the CDR3 reads CASRSGASGQETQYF. The CDR3 DNA follows: TGTGCCAGTAGATCCGGTGCTAGCGGGCAAGAGACCCAGTACTTC. The J gene is TRBJ2-5, the V gene TRBV19; 8 nucleotides agree with TRBD2. Looked up from germline, CDR1 is LNHDA and CDR2 is SQIVND (reference sequence). The CDR3 consists of 15 residues. V shed 6 bases and J 2 bases; nucleotides not matched to a gene: 8.

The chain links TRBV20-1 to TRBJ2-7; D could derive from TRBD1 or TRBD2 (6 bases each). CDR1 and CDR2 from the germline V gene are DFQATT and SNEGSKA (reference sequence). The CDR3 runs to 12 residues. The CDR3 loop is CRAGPGVWEQYF. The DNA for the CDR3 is TGCAGGGCGGGGCCAGGGGTCTGGGAGCAGTACTTC.

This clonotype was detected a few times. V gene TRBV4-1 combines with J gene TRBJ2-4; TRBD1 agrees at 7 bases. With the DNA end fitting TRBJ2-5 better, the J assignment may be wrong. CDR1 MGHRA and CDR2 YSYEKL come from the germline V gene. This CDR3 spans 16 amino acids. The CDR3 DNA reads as TGCGCCAGCAGCCGGATGCCGGGACAGAGACAAGAGACCCAGTACTTC. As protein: CASSRMPGQRQETQYF.

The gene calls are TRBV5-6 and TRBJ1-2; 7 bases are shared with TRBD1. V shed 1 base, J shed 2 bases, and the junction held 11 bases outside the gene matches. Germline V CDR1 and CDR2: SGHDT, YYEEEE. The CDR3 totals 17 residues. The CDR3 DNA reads TGTGCCAGCAGCTTGTTAGCCGGGACAGCCAACAACTATGGCTACACCTTC. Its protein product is CASSLLAGTANNYGYTF.

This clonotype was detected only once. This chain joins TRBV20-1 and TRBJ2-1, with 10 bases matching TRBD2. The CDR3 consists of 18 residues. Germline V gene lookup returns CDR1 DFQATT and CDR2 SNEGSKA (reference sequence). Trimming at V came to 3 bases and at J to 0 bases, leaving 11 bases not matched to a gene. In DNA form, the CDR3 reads TGCAGTGCTAGTGTCCCTAGCGGGGGTGATAGCTCCTACAATGAGCAGTTCTTC. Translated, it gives CSASVPSGGDSSYNEQFF.

The CDR3 is CASRRDRAAYGYTF. In nucleotides, the CDR3 is TGTGCCAGCAGAAGGGACAGGGCTGCCTATGGCTACACCTTC. This sequence joins TRBV6-1 and TRBJ1-2, with TRBD1 matching 9 bases. Trimming cost V 6 bases and J 4 bases; bases outside gene matches: 6. CDR3 length: 14 residues. The germline V gene has CDR1 MNHNS and CDR2 SASEGT.